What follows are 21 T cell receptor beta chains derived from one specimen sequenced in a study of cytomegalovirus exposure and HLA in healthy donors. Assay: immunoSEQ multiplex PCR; the TCRdb copy retains only in-frame clones and omits some. The sample consists of approximately 220,000 clones, 87% of them appearing once. Sequenced material: PBMCs. These receptor sequences come from a man aged 18 to 35 in good health and CMV-seronegative.

The gene calls are TRBV7-9 and TRBJ2-5; D not certain. V lost 4 bases and J 4 bases, leaving 16 bases between the germline ends. CDR3 length equals 15 residues. CDR1 and CDR2 (germline): SEHNR, FQNEAQ (reference sequence). CDR3 sequence reads: CASSSTLTPRETQYF. DNA for the CDR3: TGTGCCAGCAGCTCAACCTTGACACCGAGAGAGACCCAGTACTTC.

This clone appeared once. The genes are TRBV4-2 and TRBJ2-1, with D perhaps TRBD2 (5 bases). The CDR3 has 16 amino acids. With 0 bases removed from V and 11 bases from J, the gap between germline ends came to 20 bases. Germline CDR1 LGHNA, CDR2 YNFKEQ. CDR3 sequence reads: CASSQETSSSPQQQFF. As DNA, the CDR3 is TGTGCCAGCAGCCAAGAAACTAGTTCGTCCCCCCAGCAGCAGTTCTTC.

This clone was detected only once. V gene TRBV7-2 combines with J gene TRBJ2-7, with 7 bases fitting TRBD2. J lost 3 bases, V lost 6 bases, and 11 bases had no gene match. This CDR3 is 15 amino acids long. CDR1 and CDR2 (germline): SGHTA, FQGNSA. CDR3 coding DNA: TGTGCCAGCAGTAGGGCGGGGGATAGTAGCTACGAGCAGTACTTC. Residues: CASSRAGDSSYEQYF.

The chain recombines TRBV27 with TRBJ2-2; possible D gene TRBD2, 6 bases. This CDR3 is 13 amino acids long. The germline V gene encodes CDR1 MNHEY and CDR2 SMNVEV (reference sequence). V gave up 4 bases and J gave up 6 bases, with 9 bases separating them. This CDR3 reads CASSSRGAGELFF. The CDR3 nucleotides read TGTGCCAGCAGTTCCCGCGGGGCCGGGGAGCTGTTTTTT.

This rearrangement joins TRBV25-1 to TRBJ2-1; D is unclear. There are 15 residues in the CDR3. Germline V lookup: CDR1 MGHDK, CDR2 SYGVNS. V was trimmed by 3 bases and J by 4 bases, leaving 13 bases between them. The CDR3 nucleotides are TGTGCCAGCAGTGAGTCAAAGGCTAGTTACAATGAGCAGTTCTTC. It encodes CASSESKASYNEQFF. Drawing the rest from reference TRBV25-1 and TRBJ2-1, the complete variable domain is EADIYQTPRYLVIGTGKKITLECSQTMGHDKMYWYQQDPGMELHLIHYSYGVNSTEKGDLSSESTVSRIRTEHFPLTLESARPSHTSQYLCASSESKASYNEQFFGPGTRLTVL.

As to this clone: The same CDR3 also results from other DNA sequences found in this sample. The V gene is TRBV5-1, the J gene TRBJ2-5; D remains ambiguous. Per germline, CDR1 SGHRS and CDR2 YFSETQ. The CDR3 contains 14 residues. V lost 0 bases, J lost 2 bases, and 8 bases lay in between. CDR3 sequence reads: CASSLGAVQETQYF. The CDR3 DNA reads TGCGCCAGCAGCTTGGGTGCGGTGCAAGAGACCCAGTACTTC. Together with reference TRBV5-1 and TRBJ2-5, the CDR3 gives the full variable domain: KAGVTQTPRYLIKTRGQQVTLSCSPISGHRSVSWYQQTPGQGLQFLFEYFSETQRNKGNFPGRFSGRQFSNSRSEMNVSTLELGDSALYLCASSLGAVQETQYFGPGTRLLVL.

CDR3 protein: CASSFSGGALLGEQYF. Written as DNA, the CDR3 is TGTGCCAGCAGCTTTAGCGGGGGGGCCCTACTGGGCGAGCAGTACTTC. The chain has TRBV7-2 and TRBJ2-7; TRBD2 aligns across 11 bases. V shed 3 bases, J shed 6 bases, and the junction held 10 bases outside the gene matches. Germline lookup yields CDR1 SGHTA and CDR2 FQGNSA. The length of the CDR3 is 16 residues.

The chain carries TRBV6-5 and TRBJ2-1, with TRBD2 as a possible D gene (6 bases). There are 15 residues in the CDR3. Deletions cut 4 bases from V and 2 bases from J, with 12 bases between. Germline loops: CDR1 MNHEY, CDR2 SVGAGI. The CDR3 loop is CASSSRDVPYNEQFF. The CDR3 region has the DNA TGTGCCAGCAGTTCGCGGGACGTACCCTACAATGAGCAGTTCTTC.

For the CDR3, the DNA is TGCGCCAGCAGCCAAGATAGAGGGGGCCGAGGGAACTATGGCTACACCTTC. This gives the protein CASSQDRGGRGNYGYTF. The genes are TRBV4-3 and TRBJ1-2; the match to TRBD1 covers 7 bases. This CDR3 spans 17 amino acids. After removal of 0 bases from V and 2 bases from J, the junction contained 9 bases not matched to a gene. Germline V CDR1 and CDR2: LGHNA, YSLEER.

V usage is TRBV6-1 and J usage is TRBJ2-1, with D possibly matching TRBD1 (6 bases). The V gene's germline CDR1 is MNHNS and CDR2 SASEGT. The ends were cut back, 2 bases at V and 2 bases at J, with 10 bases in the middle. CDR3 size: 15 residues. As DNA, the CDR3 is TGTGCCAGCAGTGAAATCCCAGGGGCCTACAATGAGCAGTTCTTC. Encoded protein: CASSEIPGAYNEQFF.

The chain uses TRBV27 and TRBJ2-7, with TRBD1 matching over 8 bases. Trimming at V came to 2 bases and at J to 2 bases, leaving 8 bases not matched to a gene. The CDR3 contains 16 residues. Germline CDR1 is MNHEY and CDR2 is SMNVEV (reference sequence). CDR3 bases: TGTGCCAGCAGTTTACGTCAACAGGGGGACCCCTACGAGCAGTACTTC. Its translation: CASSLRQQGDPYEQYF.

The table lists this clone with a count of one. The chain combines TRBV6-1 with TRBJ1-5; a weak D match, TRBD1 (6 bases). With 8 bases removed from V and 4 bases from J, the gap between germline ends came to 15 bases. Germline assignment: CDR1 MNHNS and CDR2 SASEGT. The CDR3 is 14 residues long. CDR3 in DNA: TGTGCCAGCCGCTCGGGGGGCCGAAATCAGCCCCAGCATTTT. This gives the protein CASRSGGRNQPQHF.

This chain uses TRBV28 with TRBJ1-3, with unresolved D. CDR1 MDHEN and CDR2 SYDVKM come from the germline V gene. The CDR3 has 16 amino acids. The germline V and J ends were trimmed by 2 bases and 0 bases, with 11 bases remaining between them. CDR3 protein: CASSLMTGYSGNTIYF. CDR3 sequence (DNA): TGTGCCAGCAGTTTAATGACGGGATACTCTGGAAACACCATATATTTT.

This rearrangement joins TRBV19 to TRBJ1-6, with 9 bases lining up with TRBD1. The CDR3 loop spans 15 amino acids. V lost 3 bases to trimming and J lost 4 bases; unmatched junction nucleotides: 1. From germline, CDR1 is LNHDA and CDR2 SQIVND (reference sequence). CDR3 nucleotide sequence: TGTGCCAGTAGTATCGGACAGGGGTATAATTCACCCCTCCACTTT. It encodes CASSIGQGYNSPLHF.

The chain uses TRBV5-1 and TRBJ2-3; 9 bases align to TRBD1. Germline values: CDR1 SGHRS, CDR2 YFSETQ. CDR3 length: 14 residues. Germline trimming cut 7 bases from V and 4 bases from J; bases unmatched to any gene: 7. In nucleotides, the CDR3 is TGCGCCAGCGGGGGACAGGGAGGTGCAGATACGCAGTATTTT. Translating gives CASGGQGGADTQYF. The whole variable domain, filled in from reference TRBV5-1 and TRBJ2-3, reads KAGVTQTPRYLIKTRGQQVTLSCSPISGHRSVSWYQQTPGQGLQFLFEYFSETQRNKGNFPGRFSGRQFSNSRSEMNVSTLELGDSALYLCASGGQGGADTQYFGPGTRLTVL.

The gene calls are TRBV6-5 and TRBJ2-2; D uncertain. V was pared by 4 bases and J by 4 bases, with 13 bases between. CDR3 length: 15 residues. Germline V gene sequence: CDR1 MNHEY, CDR2 SVGAGI. CDR3 nucleotide sequence: TGTGCCAGCAGTTTAAACGAGGCACGCACCGGGGAGCTGTTTTTT. This translates into CASSLNEARTGELFF.

The chain couples TRBV4-1 to TRBJ2-3, with TRBD1 matching over 9 bases. CDR3 size: 17 residues. Trimming took 0 bases from V and 6 from J; bases not matched to a gene: 10. Per the germline V gene, CDR1 is MGHRA and CDR2 is YSYEKL. The CDR3 bases are TGCGCCAGCAGCCAAGAGCGGACAGGGGTGTTTTTTGATACGCAGTATTTT. It translates to CASSQERTGVFFDTQYF.

The chain has TRBV27 and TRBJ1-6; the D gene is possibly TRBD1 (6 bases). Per germline, CDR1 MNHEY and CDR2 SMNVEV (reference sequence). V lost 5 bases and J lost 1, with 9 bases in between. The length of the CDR3 is 15 residues. The CDR3 DNA is TGTGCCAGCAGTACAGGGATTTCCTATAATTCACCCCTCCACTTT. Translation: CASSTGISYNSPLHF.

This chain joins TRBV9 and TRBJ1-4; 7 bases align to TRBD1. From germline, CDR1 is SGDLS and CDR2 YYNGEE. Unmatched junction bases numbered 6, after V lost 4 bases and J lost 6 bases. The CDR3 is 14 residues long. In DNA, the CDR3 is TGTGCCAGCAGCCCCCGGACAGGACATGAAAAACTGTTTTTT. Its translation is CASSPRTGHEKLFF.

This chain links TRBV7-2 with TRBJ1-1; D perhaps matches TRBD1 (5 bases). This CDR3 comprises 13 residues. The germline V and J ends were trimmed by 5 bases and 5 bases, with 12 bases remaining between them. Germline V CDR1 and CDR2: SGHTA, FQGNSA. The CDR3 DNA sequence: TGTGCCAGCAGCCCCCGGAGGGGAACTGAAGCTTTCTTT. This gives the protein CASSPRRGTEAFF.

This rearrangement joins TRBV7-2 to TRBJ1-4, with TRBD1 identical over 8 bases. The CDR3 is 13 amino acids. The germline CDR1 and CDR2 sequences are SGHTA and FQGNSA. J gave up 7 bases and V 5 bases, and 3 bases lay outside the gene matches. CDR3 in amino acids: CASSRDRREKLFF. In nucleotides, the CDR3 is TGTGCCAGCAGCCGGGACAGGCGTGAAAAACTGTTTTTT.